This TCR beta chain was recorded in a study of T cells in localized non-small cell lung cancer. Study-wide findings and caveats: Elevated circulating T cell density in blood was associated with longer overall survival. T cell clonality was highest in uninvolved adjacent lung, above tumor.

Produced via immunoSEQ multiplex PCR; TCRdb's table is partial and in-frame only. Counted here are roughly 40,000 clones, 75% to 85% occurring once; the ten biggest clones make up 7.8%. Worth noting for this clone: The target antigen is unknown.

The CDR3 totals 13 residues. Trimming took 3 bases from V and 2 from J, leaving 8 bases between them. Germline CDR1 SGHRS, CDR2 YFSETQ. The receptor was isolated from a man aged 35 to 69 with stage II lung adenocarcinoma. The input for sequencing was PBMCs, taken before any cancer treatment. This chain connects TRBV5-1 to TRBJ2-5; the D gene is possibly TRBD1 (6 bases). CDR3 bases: TGCGCCAGCAGCTCCGGGACACAAGAGACCCAGTACTTC. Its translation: CASSSGTQETQYF.